Listed below are T cell receptor beta chains from one sample, sequenced in a study of graft-versus-host responses after intestinal transplantation. These receptors lack a known antigen. This table comes from immunoSEQ multiplex PCR, and its TCRdb copy is limited to in-frame clones, with some not included. The table lists roughly 70,000 clones, roughly 84% of them singletons, with 0.35% to 0.4% in the top ten. Sequenced here: unstimulated CD4+ T cells sorted from spleen or lymph node cells, sampled before transplant. Source of these receptors: a human donor who was the organ donor for an intestinal transplant. Both conserved end residues are part of each CDR3. Fields, in order: J gene, D gene, clone size, V gene, CDR3 length, CDR3 DNA, CDR3 protein. A D gene is named only where the DNA matches it firmly. Size is omitted from some rows. Given values are once, few, many or a class for expanded clones.

>TRBJ2-1|NA|NA|TRBV4-2|15
TGTGCCAGCAGCACCCGGGATAAATTAAACAATGAGCAGTTCTTC
CASSTRDKLNNEQFF
>TRBJ1-4|TRBD1|NA|TRBV5-1|16
TGCGCCAGCAGCGGGGACAGGGGTTCAACTAATGAAAAACTGTTTTTT
CASSGDRGSTNEKLFF
>TRBJ1-6|NA|NA|TRBV4-3|17
TGCGCCAGCAGCCAAGTCCCAGGGCAGGGCAATAATTCACCCCTCCACTTT
CASSQVPGQGNNSPLHF
>TRBJ2-5|TRBD2|NA|TRBV6-5|14
TGTGCCAGCAGGGGACTAGCGGAACAAGAGACCCAGTACTTC
CASRGLAEQETQYF
>TRBJ1-4|NA|NA|TRBV19|12
TGTGCCAGTACTTCCAGGGTGTCCAAACTGTTTTTT
CASTSRVSKLFF
>TRBJ2-3|NA|once|TRBV29-1|14
TGCAGCGCAGGGGACACAAAAATCACAGATACGCAGTATTTT
CSAGDTKITDTQYF
>TRBJ2-5|TRBD2|NA|TRBV19|17
TGTGCCAGTAGTATAGATCTCGGACTAGCGGGGCAAGAGACCCAGTACTTC
CASSIDLGLAGQETQYF
>TRBJ2-2|NA|medium-sized|TRBV21-1|20
TGTGCCAGCAGCAACACGACCGGGACAGGGGTAGTATCGGACACCGGGGAGCTGTTTTTT
CASSNTTGTGVVSDTGELFF
>TRBJ1-3|TRBD1|once|TRBV2|21
TGTGCCAGCCCGCTCTCGACAGGGGGTGAGGGCCGGGCCGGATCTGGAAACACCATATATTTT
CASPLSTGGEGRAGSGNTIYF
>TRBJ1-2|NA|NA|TRBV9|13
TGTGCCAGCAGCGTAGCAGGGTTCGATGGCTACACCTTC
CASSVAGFDGYTF
>TRBJ1-5|NA|NA|TRBV5-6|14
TGTGCCAGCAGCTTGGGCAGGGTTGGTCAGCCCCAGCATTTT
CASSLGRVGQPQHF
>TRBJ1-6|NA|NA|TRBV11-3|13
TGTGCCAGCAGCTTAAACAGCAATTCACCCCTCCACTTT
CASSLNSNSPLHF
>TRBJ1-5|NA|medium-sized|TRBV20-1|11
TGCAGTGCTTCAGGGGATCAGCCCCAGCATTTT
CSASGDQPQHF
>TRBJ1-1|TRBD1|NA|TRBV28|14
TGTGCCAGCCAAGAAACGGGACAGGGTTTTGAAGCTTTCTTT
CASQETGQGFEAFF
>TRBJ2-5|NA|NA|TRBV29-1|11
TGCAGCGTTGGCAGGGAAGAGACCCAGTACTTC
CSVGREETQYF
>TRBJ2-3|TRBD1|once|TRBV5-1|19
TGCGCCAGCAGCTTGTTCCCACAAAAGACAGGGGGCAGGAGAGATACGCAGTATTTT
CASSLFPQKTGGRRDTQYF
>TRBJ2-1|NA|NA|TRBV19|15
TGTGCCAGTAGTTTACAGGGTCGGGCCTACAATGAGCAGTTCTTC
CASSLQGRAYNEQFF
>TRBJ1-5|NA|NA|TRBV28|14
TGTGCCAGCATCCCCCAGGCAGAACAACAGCCCCAGCATTTT
CASIPQAEQQPQHF
>TRBJ1-6|NA|NA|TRBV27|13
TGTGCCAGCAGCTTACCAGGGGTCTCACCCCTCCACTTT
CASSLPGVSPLHF
>TRBJ1-5|NA|NA|TRBV2|11
TGTGCCAGACCCTGGGCTCAGCCCCAGCATTTT
CARPWAQPQHF
>TRBJ1-1|NA|NA|TRBV7-8|14
TGTGCCAGCAGCTTTTCGGGGGGAAACACTGAAGCTTTCTTT
CASSFSGGNTEAFF
>TRBJ1-4|NA|once|TRBV2|11
TGTGCCAGCAGTGAGGCTGAAAAACTGTTTTTT
CASSEAEKLFF
>TRBJ1-1|NA|NA|TRBV18|11
TGTGCCAGCTCACTCGAGCTTGAAGCTTTCTTT
CASSLELEAFF
>TRBJ2-5|TRBD2|once|TRBV30|16
TGTGCCTGGAGTGTAGGTGGTAGCGGGGAGTACGGAACCCAGTACTTC
CAWSVGGSGEYGTQYF
>TRBJ1-2|TRBD1|NA|TRBV29-1|15
TGCAGCGTTACAACAGGGGCAAGGGGGGCAAGTGGCTACACCTTC
CSVTTGARGASGYTF
>TRBJ1-5|NA|NA|TRBV28|13
TGTGCCAGCAGTACAGGAAACAATCAGCCCCAGCATTTT
CASSTGNNQPQHF
>TRBJ1-2|NA|NA|TRBV2|13
TGTGCCAGCAGTGAAGGAGGGAAGAATGGCTACACCTTC
CASSEGGKNGYTF
>TRBJ1-3|NA|NA|TRBV4-2|14
TGTGCCAGCAGCCAATCGGACAGAGGAAACACCATATATTTT
CASSQSDRGNTIYF
>TRBJ1-6|TRBD1|NA|TRBV5-5|14
TGTGCCAGCAGCGCAAGGGTAGGGGGCCGTCCCCTCCACTTT
CASSARVGGRPLHF
>TRBJ1-2|TRBD1|NA|TRBV7-2|15
TGTGCCAGCGCAAGAGGGACAGCCCAGGGGTATGGCTACACCTTC
CASARGTAQGYGYTF
>TRBJ1-6|TRBD1|NA|TRBV19|15
TGTGCCAGTAGTCCGCAGACAGGGAGTAATTCACCCCTCCACTTT
CASSPQTGSNSPLHF
>TRBJ2-3|NA|NA|TRBV2|15
TGTGCCAGCAGTGAAGGGGCAGGGGAAACAGATACGCAGTATTTT
CASSEGAGETDTQYF
>TRBJ1-4|NA|NA|TRBV10-3|15
TGTGCCATCAGTGAGTCGCACAGTTCTAATGAAAAACTGTTTTTT
CAISESHSSNEKLFF
>TRBJ1-1|TRBD1|NA|TRBV7-2|14
TGTGCCAGCAGCTTAAACTCGAGACAGGGCGGAGCTTTCTTT
CASSLNSRQGGAFF
>TRBJ1-5|TRBD1|NA|TRBV6-6|16
TGTGCCAGCAGCAGCACCGGGACAGCGGGCAATCAGCCCCAGCATTTT
CASSSTGTAGNQPQHF
>TRBJ2-2|NA|NA|TRBV11-2|16
TGTGCCAGCAGCTTAGGGGGGCCCAGCAACACCGGGGAGCTGTTTTTT
CASSLGGPSNTGELFF
>TRBJ2-4|NA|NA|TRBV19|14
TGTGCCAGTAGTATTCAGGGCTTAAATGACATTCAGTACTTC
CASSIQGLNDIQYF
>TRBJ1-1|NA|NA|TRBV28|14
TGTGCCAGCACCCATCGGGGGGTGAACACTGAAGCTTTCTTT
CASTHRGVNTEAFF
>TRBJ2-1|NA|once|TRBV6-1|16
TGTGCCAGCGGTGAGATCCCGGCGGGGAGATACAATGAGCAGTTCTTC
CASGEIPAGRYNEQFF
>TRBJ2-1|TRBD1|NA|TRBV4-2|16
TGTGCCAGCAGCCCACGACAGGGGTGGGGATACAATGAGCAGTTCTTC
CASSPRQGWGYNEQFF
>TRBJ1-5|NA|NA|TRBV28|13
TGTGCCGGTCAGGGGCCGAGGAATCAGCCCCAGCATTTT
CAGQGPRNQPQHF
>TRBJ2-3|NA|few|TRBV7-3|16
TGTGCCAGCAGCTTAAGAGGAGACCCCCGCACAGATACGCAGTATTTT
CASSLRGDPRTDTQYF
>TRBJ1-1|NA|NA|TRBV20-1|11
TGCAGGGGTACGGGGAACACTGAAGCTTTCTTT
CRGTGNTEAFF
>TRBJ2-2|TRBD1|NA|TRBV28|14
TGTGCCAGCAGTAACAGGGGCAATACCGGGGAGCTGTTTTTT
CASSNRGNTGELFF
>TRBJ2-2|TRBD1|NA|TRBV15|15
TGTGCCACCAGCAGAGTTACAGGGGCCACCGGGGAGCTGTTTTTT
CATSRVTGATGELFF
>TRBJ2-3|TRBD2|NA|TRBV25-1|16
TGTGCCAGCAGTGAATACGGGAGGGGTCCCACAGATACGCAGTATTTT
CASSEYGRGPTDTQYF
>TRBJ1-2|NA|NA|TRBV6-5|11
TGTGCCAGCAGCCCAGGGTATGGCTACACCTTC
CASSPGYGYTF
>TRBJ1-2|TRBD1|NA|TRBV7-9|17
TGTGCCAGCAGCTTATCGGTGGGCAGGGGGGCTAACTATGGCTACACCTTC
CASSLSVGRGANYGYTF
>TRBJ1-5|TRBD1|NA|TRBV19|15
TGTGCCACAGACAGGGGTGGTCTTTACAATCAGCCCCAGCATTTT
CATDRGGLYNQPQHF
>TRBJ2-5|NA|NA|TRBV9|11
TGTGCCAGCAGCTCTGAAGAGACCCAGTACTTC
CASSSEETQYF
>TRBJ2-3|NA|NA|TRBV11-2|19
TGTGCCAGCAGCTTAGGGACAACCACCCAAATAGCACGAGCAGATACGCAGTATTTT
CASSLGTTTQIARADTQYF
>TRBJ2-5|TRBD2|NA|TRBV5-1|16
TGCGCCAGCAGCTTGGTGGGCGGGGGGGGCCAAGAGACCCAGTACTTC
CASSLVGGGGQETQYF
>TRBJ2-3|NA|NA|TRBV6-5|16
TGTGCCAGCAGTTCCTCGGCGGGGGCCAGCACAGATACGCAGTATTTT
CASSSSAGASTDTQYF
>TRBJ1-2|NA|NA|TRBV2|13
TGTGCCAGCAGTGAATATCCCGAGTATGGCTACACCTTC
CASSEYPEYGYTF
>TRBJ1-2|NA|NA|TRBV15|12
TGTGCCACCAGTCAGGGATTCGATGGCTACACCTTC
CATSQGFDGYTF